The 16 T cell receptor beta chains given below trace back to one sample, sequenced in a study of blood T cell repertoires in COVID-19 (dated by TCRdb to 2020 to 2021). Library generation was performed with the immunoSEQ multiplex PCR assay. TCRdb limited this immuneACCESS table to in-frame rearrangements with V and J called. A share of clones is missing; checked studies link under half to unresolved V genes, and the rest is unexplained. The sample profile shows hundreds of thousands of clones; approximately 92% of them were found once. The ten largest clones take up over 2% of the sample. Sequencing used PBMCs or T cells enriched from blood (not recorded which). These TCRs come from a woman under 30 who had recovered from COVID-19.

Of note for this clone: Other nucleotide sequences from this sample produce the same CDR3. The genes are TRBV19 and TRBJ2-3; 7 positions agree with TRBD2. Germline loops: CDR1 LNHDA, CDR2 SQIVND (reference sequence). J gave up 1 base and V 3 bases, and 1 base lay outside the gene matches. This CDR3 comprises 14 residues. Written as DNA, the CDR3 is TGTGCCAGTAGTATTGGGGGGGGCACAGATACGCAGTATTTT. Its protein is CASSIGGGTDTQYF. Based on the CDR3 plus reference TRBV19 and TRBJ2-3, the full variable domain is DGGITQSPKYLFRKEGQNVTLSCEQNLNHDAMYWYRQDPGQGLRLIYYSQIVNDFQKGDIAEGYSVSREKKESFPLTVTSAQKNPTAFYLCASSIGGGTDTQYFGPGTRLTVL.

In this sample, this clone turned up a few times. The chain joins TRBV5-1 to TRBJ1-4; the D gene is possibly TRBD1 (5 bases). Trimming pared 4 bases from V and 4 bases from J, leaving 11 bases between. CDR3 length equals 14 residues. In germline, CDR1 is SGHRS, CDR2 YFSETQ. The CDR3 DNA reads as TGCGCCAGCAGCGGCGGGGGTTATAATGAAAAACTGTTTTTT. Translated: CASSGGGYNEKLFF. The variable domain in full, completed from reference TRBV5-1 and TRBJ1-4, reads KAGVTQTPRYLIKTRGQQVTLSCSPISGHRSVSWYQQTPGQGLQFLFEYFSETQRNKGNFPGRFSGRQFSNSRSEMNVSTLELGDSALYLCASSGGGYNEKLFFGSGTQLSVL.

In this sample, this clone turned up once. V and J are TRBV5-1 and TRBJ1-2; tentatively, D is TRBD1 (5 bases). Germline loops: CDR1 SGHRS, CDR2 YFSETQ. V lost 4 bases and J 7 bases, leaving 23 bases between the germline ends. The CDR3 has 16 residues. The DNA for the CDR3 is TGCGCCAGCAGCCCAGGCGGGGCAGAGACCCGATCTGGCTACACCTTC. Protein sequence: CASSPGGAETRSGYTF.

This clone has only one observation. The chain has TRBV27 and TRBJ1-2; D is possibly TRBD1 (6 bases). The CDR3 spans 16 residues. Looked up from germline, CDR1 is MNHEY and CDR2 is SMNVEV (reference sequence). V was trimmed by 4 bases and J by 3 bases, leaving 18 bases between them. Here the CDR3 reads CASSYTGQGYHYGYTF. CDR3 in DNA: TGTGCCAGCAGTTATACAGGGCAGGGCTACCACTATGGCTACACCTTC.

The chain has TRBV23-1 and TRBJ1-2; D is unclear. TRBV23-1 is an open reading frame, and its role is uncertain. The CDR3 runs to 16 residues. Trimming took 6 bases from V and 2 from J, leaving 19 bases between them. CDR3 amino acids: CASRRQILGGNYGYTF. The DNA for the CDR3 is TGCGCCAGCAGACGCCAAATCCTGGGAGGCAACTATGGCTACACCTTC.

This chain uses TRBV9 with TRBJ1-6; TRBD1 matches at 9 bases. The V segment lost 2 bases and the J segment 9 bases; nucleotides outside the gene matches: 9. The CDR3 is made up of 16 amino acids. CDR1 is SGDLS and CDR2 is YYNGEE in the germline V gene. CDR3 sequence: CASSVEAGQGVSPLHF. Written as DNA, the CDR3 is TGTGCCAGCAGCGTCGAGGCGGGACAGGGAGTTTCACCCCTCCACTTT.

The V and J genes are TRBV24-1 and TRBJ2-7, with 7 positions matching TRBD1. CDR1 and CDR2 from the germline V gene are KGHDR and SFDVKD. J was trimmed by 7 bases and V by 4 bases; bases with no gene match: 12. CDR3 length: 15 amino acids. The CDR3: CATSDYRGLQGEQYF. The CDR3 DNA reads as TGTGCCACCAGTGACTACAGGGGTCTCCAGGGGGAGCAGTACTTC.

This chain uses TRBV2 with TRBJ1-1; D gene unclear. The V and J ends lost 0 bases and 1 base respectively, with 15 bases between them. Germline CDR1 reads SNHLY; CDR2 reads FYNNEI. The CDR3 consists of 17 residues. The CDR3 bases are TGTGCCAGCAGTGAAGCGCTTGTGGACTCAGGGAACACTGAAGCTTTCTTT. Translating it yields CASSEALVDSGNTEAFF.

The chain links TRBV27 to TRBJ1-6, with TRBD1 as a possible D gene (5 bases). V was pared by 7 bases and J by 7 bases, with 11 bases between. The CDR3 runs 13 residues. Germline-derived CDR1 and CDR2 are MNHEY and SMNVEV (reference sequence). The CDR3 DNA sequence: TGTGCCAGCACCGCCGGGGGGAATTCACCCCTCCACTTT. As protein: CASTAGGNSPLHF.

This sequence joins TRBV19 and TRBJ1-1; D gene uncertain. From germline, CDR1 is LNHDA and CDR2 SQIVND (reference sequence). The CDR3 contains 15 residues. Trimming removed 4 bases from V and 1 base from J, with 13 bases in between. The CDR3 is CASSRRSSPNTEAFF. The CDR3 DNA reads TGTGCCAGTAGTAGGAGATCTTCCCCGAACACTGAAGCTTTCTTT.

This clone occurred once. The chain is built from TRBV29-1 and TRBJ2-3; 12 nucleotides align to TRBD2. The CDR3 contains 15 residues. Germline V CDR1 and CDR2: SQVTM, ANQGSEA. After removal of 2 bases from V and 3 bases from J, the junction contained 3 bases not matched to a gene. The CDR3 region is CSVESSGGVTDTQYF. Here the CDR3 DNA reads TGCAGCGTTGAATCTAGCGGGGGGGTTACAGATACGCAGTATTTT.

The chain uses TRBV24-1 and TRBJ2-5, with 11 bases matching TRBD2. The germline gives CDR1 KGHDR, CDR2 SFDVKD. The CDR3 runs 16 residues. V dropped 3 bases and J dropped 2; count of bases not matched to a gene: 4. The CDR3 loop is CATSDPVAGGQETQYF. CDR3 coding DNA: TGTGCCACCAGTGATCCCGTAGCGGGGGGGCAAGAGACCCAGTACTTC.

The V call is TRBV10-3, the J call TRBJ2-2; TRBD1 matches 11 bases. The CDR3 runs to 16 residues. CDR1 is ENHRY, CDR2 SYGVKD, per germline. Trimming removed 10 bases from V and 2 bases from J; junction bases left unmatched: 9. The CDR3 protein is CATNGGQGENTGELFF. CDR3 DNA sequence: TGTGCCACCAATGGGGGACAGGGGGAAAACACCGGGGAGCTGTTTTTT.

The chain couples TRBV27 to TRBJ1-2; 12 positions agree with TRBD1. CDR3 length: 17 amino acids. Germline CDR1 reads MNHEY; CDR2 reads SMNVEV (reference sequence). J was trimmed by 4 bases and V by 1 base; bases with no gene match: 7. CDR3 loop: CASSLLGQGAGGYGYTF. As DNA, the CDR3 is TGTGCCAGCAGTTTATTGGGACAGGGGGCGGGCGGCTATGGCTACACCTTC.

The chain couples TRBV7-2 to TRBJ1-4, with D possibly being TRBD1 (6 bases). V was trimmed by 3 bases and J by 8 bases, leaving 13 bases between them. Germline assignment: CDR1 SGHTA and CDR2 FQGNSA. The CDR3 runs 14 residues. The CDR3 DNA reads TGTGCCAGCAGCTTCAACAGGGATCAGGAAAAACTGTTTTTT. Amino acids: CASSFNRDQEKLFF.

The chain couples TRBV18 to TRBJ1-2; 7 positions agree with TRBD1. V gave up 4 bases and J gave up 4 bases; unmatched junction bases: 6. Germline CDR1 and CDR2: KGHSH and LQKENI. The CDR3 length is 14 residues. As DNA, the CDR3 is TGTGCCAGCTCACTTCCGGGACAGTCCTATGGCTACACCTTC. This translates into CASSLPGQSYGYTF.